This TCR beta chain was captured by sequencing in a study of hypomethylating agent response in myelodysplastic syndrome (dated by TCRdb to about 2021). Background for the entire study: The hypomethylating agent given was azacitidine in about 70% of the 11 patients and decitabine in 3 of 11 patients. The cohort was composed of fewer than 10 male and a couple of female myelodysplastic syndrome patients. About six patients responded with complete response or hematologic improvement, and roughly 5 patients were non-responders. TET2 mutation was identified most frequently, being present in about 45% of the 11 patients. Response was defined as complete response or hematologic improvement, and patients meeting neither criterion were classed as non-responders. On average the patients were approximately 67 +/- 5.9 years old, and a diploid cytogenetic profile was seen most often. Points the paper makes about the study in general: Novel clonotypes emerged more often in responders, while non-responders showed more contracted clonotypes after treatment. The healthy control donors were not matched in age to the MDS patients, and this mismatch could have affected the comparison between MDS and healthy donors. Richness, rarefaction diversity and clonality did not change significantly after hypomethylating agent treatment, across all patients or within response groups. The shared GLIPH2 clusters might recognize novel MDS antigens, but this possibility was not confirmed and requires experimental validation. Only around 10 patients were analyzed, so the cohort was small.

The library came from the immunoSEQ multiplex PCR assay. Sequencing was run at survey resolution with two replicates of approximately 200 ng each, for a total of roughly 400 ng of DNA per sample. Rearranged TCRB sequences in genomic DNA were detected with the hsTCRB kit, which uses multiplex PCR primers directed at V and J genes. The CDR3 region was amplified in a first PCR of 31 cycles using the QIAGEN Multiplex PCR Kit. A roughly 8-cycle second PCR added sample barcodes and Illumina adapters to each replicate. A QuantStudio 6 together with the KAPA library quantification kit was used to quantify the pooled libraries. Roughly 15 pM of pooled libraries was sequenced on an Illumina MiSeq using 156-cycle single-end reads and a 15-cycle index read. On the authors' methods: Of some 170,000 unique clonotypes, roughly 1.5% were flagged by VDJdb annotation as previously reported viral-epitope-specific clonotypes. The immunoSEQ Data Assistant and immunoSEQ Analyzer turned the raw reads into TCRB repertoires that were normalized and annotated. BioAnalyzer and version 0.6.5 of the immunarch R package were the tools used for clonotype analysis. Every repertoire was downsampled to the clone count of the smallest repertoire before richness was estimated. Fisher's exact tests classified clonotypes as expanded, contracted or novel, with novel meaning zero frequency before treatment. Significantly changed CDR3 beta sequences were clustered with GLIPH2 using simulation_depth=1000 and kmer_min_depth=3, and CDR3s shorter than five residues were excluded. The clones in this table, taken by TCRdb from immuneACCESS, are in-frame only. Not every clone is retained; where verified, under half of the shortfall comes from an unresolved V gene, and the cause of the rest is unknown. The V and J calls and clone size were taken over from that table, and D and trimming were inferred from the DNA. The sample table contains some 10,000 clones; only one count was recorded for 75% to 85% of them. Together, the top ten hold under 4.5% of the sample.

On this clone: The specificity of this receptor is unknown. Base-call qualities are not available, and no considerably larger clone is one nucleotide away.

Bulk bone marrow was analyzed without sorting T-cell subsets. Immunosequencing of the TCR beta CDR3 regions was performed on bone marrow from about a dozen myelodysplastic syndrome patients before and after hypomethylating agent therapy. To track the repertoire longitudinally, every patient provided one baseline bone marrow along with two to three bone marrows taken at different post-treatment timepoints. Genomic DNA was extracted from whole bone marrow, and quality was checked by TapeStation, NanoDrop OneC and PicoGreen assays. CDR1 SEHNR and CDR2 FQNEAQ were looked up in the germline V gene (reference sequence). V drops 4 bases and J drops 3 bases, leaving 7 bases in between. The CDR3 numbers 12 residues from cysteine through phenylalanine. Of the read, only the CDR3 DNA is kept; its 36 bases are in frame from base 1.

The clonotype comes from a human donor with myelodysplastic syndrome. Sequenced material: bone marrow, taken before or after starting hypomethylating agent treatment for myelodysplastic syndrome (not recorded which). The chain employs TRBV7-9 and TRBJ2-7, with the D gene not confidently named. The bases read TGTGCCAGCAGCTCGGGCCTCTACGAGCAGTACTTC. Translated, this is CASSSGLYEQYF.